A single sample gave rise to the 8 T cell receptor beta chains below, sequenced in a study of blood T cell repertoires in COVID-19. Assay used: immunoSEQ multiplex PCR; TCRdb lists only in-frame clones, some missing. The sample lists around 78,000 clones; 70% to 90% were seen once. The sequenced material came from peripheral blood. These receptors all stem from a man aged 45-60 years with active or convalescent COVID-19.

Many counts were recorded for this clone. The V call is TRBV2, the J call TRBJ2-7; TRBD2 matches at 7 bases. Germline V CDR1 and CDR2: SNHLY, FYNNEI. With 11 bases clipped from V and 2 bases from J, the junction kept 9 bases outside the gene matches. The CDR3 covers 13 residues. CDR3 sequence reads: CAGGKGRAYEQYF. As DNA, the CDR3 is TGTGCCGGGGGGAAGGGGAGGGCCTACGAGCAGTACTTC.

This clone was counted only a few times. The chain recombines TRBV6-2 or TRBV6-3 with TRBJ1-5; 8 bases agree with TRBD1. The J segment lost 4 bases and the V segment lost 2 bases, leaving 7 bases of the junction unmatched. Germline lookup yields CDR1 MNHEY and CDR2 SVGEGT. The CDR3 runs 16 residues. CDR3 in amino acids: CASSYLGQGWNQPQHF. The CDR3 DNA reads as TGTGCCAGCAGTTACCTAGGACAGGGTTGGAATCAGCCCCAGCATTTT.

The chain joins TRBV5-1 to TRBJ1-1; D unclear. The CDR3 extends over 15 amino acids. Trimming removed 1 base at V and 4 bases at J, with 14 bases between. Germline V gene data show CDR1 as SGHRS and CDR2 as YFSETQ. The DNA of the CDR3 is TGCGCCAGCAGCTTGAACAGACCGGCTTTCACTGAAGCTTTCTTT. Translating it yields CASSLNRPAFTEAFF.

This chain joins TRBV28 and TRBJ2-5; 7 positions match TRBD2. With V trimmed by 3 bases and J by 4 bases, 5 bases remained unmatched. The CDR3 has 14 residues. Germline CDR1 is MDHEN and CDR2 is SYDVKM. The CDR3, as DNA: TGTGCCAGCAGTTTTGGGGGAGGGCGAGAGACCCAGTACTTC. Translated, it gives CASSFGGGRETQYF.

The gene calls are TRBV5-1 and TRBJ2-7; TRBD2 agrees at 7 bases. J was trimmed by 1 base and V by 3 bases; bases with no gene match: 13. Germline V gives CDR1 SGHRS, CDR2 YFSETQ. This CDR3 is built from 17 residues. CDR3 nucleotides: TGCGCCAGCAGCTACGACCCCCAACGGGAGGCTTCCTACGAGCAGTACTTC. This translates into CASSYDPQREASYEQYF.

J is TRBJ2-7 and V is TRBV28, with 10 positions matching TRBD2. After removal of 1 base from V and 4 bases from J, the junction contained 4 bases not matched to a gene. This CDR3 comprises 15 residues. Germline V gene data show CDR1 as MDHEN and CDR2 as SYDVKM. The CDR3: CASSLSALAGYEQYF. CDR3 DNA: TGTGCCAGCAGTTTATCCGCACTAGCGGGGTACGAGCAGTACTTC.

The CDR3 loop reads CASSRGQGGTGELFF. The CDR3 DNA is TGTGCCAGTAGTAGGGGACAGGGAGGAACCGGGGAGCTGTTTTTT. This chain joins TRBV19 and TRBJ2-2; 9 bases match TRBD1. This CDR3 contains 15 residues. The J segment lost 5 bases and the V segment lost 4 bases, leaving 5 bases of the junction unmatched. Germline CDR1 is LNHDA and CDR2 is SQIVND (reference sequence).

The V call is TRBV9, the J call TRBJ1-1; D call uncertain. The CDR3 is 15 amino acids. The V and J ends lost 4 bases and 8 bases respectively, with 21 bases between them. Germline V CDR1 and CDR2: SGDLS, YYNGEE. The CDR3 region has the DNA TGTGCCAGCAGCCCCAGTCCCCGAACCCCGCCAGAAGCTTTCTTT. This sequence encodes CASSPSPRTPPEAFF.